Shown below are 20 T cell receptor beta chains from a single sample sequenced in a study of vaccination and CD4 T cells after COVID-19. Specified treatment: approximately nine-day PBMC culture with coronavirus spike peptide pools or control peptides (ViraFEST assay). Their specific antigens are unknown. Researchers used the Oncomine TCR Beta short-read assay to sequence DNA from cultured CD4+ T cells. A single record per CDR3 protein comes from TCRdb applying MiXCR to the PCR reads. The repertoire holds fewer than 12,000 distinct CDR3 sequences, with roughly 67% as singletons. Sequenced sample: CD4+ T cells from blood, cultured in vitro. Source of these receptors: a human donor who had recovered from COVID-19.

This clonotype has only a few counts. CDR3 nucleotides: TGTGCCAGCAGCTCTGGGACAGTCATGAACACTGAAGCTTTCTTT. Its translation: CASSSGTVMNTEAFF. The chain uses TRBV11-3 and TRBJ1-1; 7 nucleotides line up with TRBD1. V shed 4 bases and J 0 bases; nucleotides not matched to a gene: 5. Germline V gene data show CDR1 as SGHNT and CDR2 as YENEEA. This CDR3 has 15 residues.

The V call is TRBV28, the J call TRBJ1-5; D is perhaps TRBD1 (5 bases). Germline CDR1 and CDR2: MDHEN and SYDVKM. Between the trimmed V and J ends, which lost 5 bases and 6 bases, there was a span of 8 bases. The CDR3 loop spans 12 amino acids. The CDR3 DNA sequence: TGTGCCAGCAGTGCCCAGGGTCAGCCCCAGCATTTT. This codes for CASSAQGQPQHF.

This chain links TRBV5-6 with TRBJ2-7, with a possible D match to TRBD2 (6 bases). The V and J ends lost 4 bases and 2 bases respectively, with 10 bases between them. CDR1 is SGHDT, CDR2 YYEEEE, per germline. This CDR3 has 13 residues. CDR3 loop: CASSAGLPYEQYF. As DNA, the CDR3 is TGTGCCAGCAGCGCGGGACTTCCCTACGAGCAGTACTTC.

This chain links TRBV11-2 with TRBJ2-5; TRBD2 matches at 8 bases. The germline V gene encodes CDR1 SGHAT and CDR2 FQNNGV. The CDR3 has 17 amino acids. J gave up 4 bases and V 0 bases, and 10 bases lay outside the gene matches. CDR3 nucleotides: TGTGCCAGCAGCTTAGATCGGGTAGCGGGGTGGACAGAGACCCAGTACTTC. This translates into CASSLDRVAGWTETQYF.

The gene calls are TRBV7-3 and TRBJ1-6, with TRBD1 as a possible D gene (5 bases). The ends were cut back, 3 bases at V and 6 bases at J, with 12 bases in the middle. The germline V gene has CDR1 SGHTA and CDR2 FQGTGA. CDR3 size: 15 residues. This CDR3 reads CASSLGPAVNSPLHF. CDR3 nucleotides: TGTGCCAGCAGCTTGGGGCCTGCGGTTAATTCACCCCTCCACTTT.

The chain recombines TRBV27 with TRBJ2-2; tentatively, D is TRBD1 (6 bases). The CDR3 has 17 amino acids. Deletions cut 5 bases from V and 0 bases from J, with 16 bases between. Looked up from germline, CDR1 is MNHEY and CDR2 is SMNVEV (reference sequence). The chain's CDR3 is CASSPRTVFSNTGELFF. CDR3 coding DNA: TGTGCCAGCAGTCCCAGGACAGTCTTTTCGAACACCGGGGAGCTGTTTTTT.

V is TRBV28 and J is TRBJ1-2; D is unclear. The CDR3 is 15 residues long. Germline-derived CDR1 and CDR2 are MDHEN and SYDVKM. Trimming removed 2 bases from V and 1 base from J, with 11 bases in between. The CDR3 reads CASSLEPRSNYGYTF. The CDR3 bases are TGTGCCAGCAGTTTAGAGCCTAGAAGTAACTATGGCTACACCTTC.

The genes are TRBV30 and TRBJ1-1; 8 bases align to TRBD1. CDR1 GTSNPN and CDR2 SVGIG come from the germline V gene (reference sequence). CDR3 length equals 15 residues. J lost 0 bases, V lost 2 bases, and 5 bases had no gene match. DNA of the CDR3: TGTGCCTGGAGTAGATTGGACAGGGTGAACACTGAAGCTTTCTTT. It encodes CAWSRLDRVNTEAFF. The full variable domain, with the rest looked up from reference TRBV30 and TRBJ1-1, is SQTIHQWPATLVQPVGSPLSLECTVEGTSNPNLYWYRQAAGRGLQLLFYSVGIGQISSEVPQNLSASRPQDRQFILSSKKLLLSDSGFYLCAWSRLDRVNTEAFFGQGTRLTVV.

The chain uses TRBV24-1 and TRBJ1-1; D unclear. CDR1 KGHDR and CDR2 SFDVKD come from the germline V gene. V shed 3 bases and J shed 0 bases, with 4 bases lying between them. The CDR3 spans 13 residues. DNA for the CDR3: TGTGCCACCAGTGATGGACTGAACACTGAAGCTTTCTTT. Translation: CATSDGLNTEAFF.

V and J are TRBV6-1 and TRBJ1-5; no firm D call. V lost 6 bases, J lost 0 bases, and 9 bases lay in between. Germline CDR1 MNHNS, CDR2 SASEGT. This CDR3 region has 14 residues. The CDR3 nucleotides read TGTGCCAGCAGCCCCCGAGATAGCAATCAGCCCCAGCATTTT. It codes for CASSPRDSNQPQHF.

The chain couples TRBV20-1 to TRBJ1-2, with D uncertain. Germline CDR1 reads DFQATT; CDR2 reads SNEGSKA (reference sequence). V was pared by 0 bases and J by 0 bases, with 8 bases between. This CDR3 spans 14 amino acids. DNA for the CDR3: TGCAGTGCTAGAGATAATAATGCTAACTATGGCTACACCTTC. Translation gives CSARDNNANYGYTF.

This chain links TRBV7-2 with TRBJ2-7, with TRBD1 matching 8 bases. V gave up 1 base and J gave up 5 bases; unmatched junction bases: 10. Germline lookup yields CDR1 SGHTA and CDR2 FQGNSA. The CDR3 is 16 amino acids. The CDR3 bases are TGTGCCAGCAGCTTAGGGGTACAGGGGGTGAGAAACGAGCAGTACTTC. Amino acid sequence: CASSLGVQGVRNEQYF.

The V call is TRBV11-1, the J call TRBJ2-1; TRBD2 matches 8 bases. V was pared by 5 bases and J by 8 bases, with 14 bases of the junction left unmatched. Germline CDR1 and CDR2: SGHAT and FQDESV (reference sequence). The CDR3 totals 16 residues. The CDR3 nucleotides are TGTGCCAGCAGCCCTGTAAGGGGCCCGGGGGGGGATGAGCAGTTCTTC. Its protein is CASSPVRGPGGDEQFF.

This clonotype has a handful of counts. V usage is TRBV6-2 or TRBV6-3 and J usage is TRBJ2-3, with D unclear. CDR1 is MNHEY, CDR2 SVGEGT, per germline. This CDR3 comprises 14 residues. Trimming took off 2 bases at V and 3 bases at J, with 9 bases between the two ends. The chain's CDR3 is CASSYEVFTDTQYF. In DNA form, the CDR3 reads TGTGCCAGCAGTTACGAGGTGTTTACAGATACGCAGTATTTT.

The chain employs TRBV20-1 and TRBJ1-5; weak D call: TRBD1 (5 bases). CDR1 is DFQATT and CDR2 is SNEGSKA in the germline V gene (reference sequence). This CDR3 has 13 residues. The V gene lost 5 bases and the J gene lost 6 bases, with 14 bases spanning the gap. The CDR3 DNA is TGCAGTGCTGGGGAGGGGCCCGGTCAGCCCCAGCATTTT. Amino acids: CSAGEGPGQPQHF.

This clonotype was detected once. The DNA of the CDR3 is TGTGCCAGCAGTGTCGGCGGGGCTATTCAAGAGACCCAGTACTTC. The encoded protein is CASSVGGAIQETQYF. The chain carries TRBV2 and TRBJ2-5; D is perhaps TRBD2 (6 bases). Deletions cut 4 bases from V and 2 bases from J, with 14 bases between. The germline V gene encodes CDR1 SNHLY and CDR2 FYNNEI. The CDR3 runs to 15 residues. Together with reference TRBV2 and TRBJ2-5, the CDR3 gives the full variable domain: EPEVTQTPSHQVTQMGQEVILRCVPISNHLYFYWYRQILGQKVEFLVSFYNNEISEKSEIFDDQFSVERPDGSNFTLKIRSTKLEDSAMYFCASSVGGAIQETQYFGPGTRLLVL.

The chain recombines TRBV5-1 with TRBJ2-1; D not resolved. CDR3 length equals 12 residues. V was pared by 1 base and J by 6 bases, with 5 bases between. Germline CDR1 reads SGHRS; CDR2 reads YFSETQ. For the CDR3, the DNA is TGCGCCAGCAGCTTGACACCCAATGAGCAGTTCTTC. Translating gives CASSLTPNEQFF.

This sequence joins TRBV20-1 and TRBJ1-2; perhaps TRBD1 as D (6 bases). The CDR3 has 12 amino acids. V was clipped by 3 bases and J by 4 bases, with 9 bases between them. Germline-derived CDR1 and CDR2 are DFQATT and SNEGSKA (reference sequence). The CDR3 reads CSASGGGYGYTF. For the CDR3, the DNA is TGCAGTGCTAGTGGAGGGGGCTATGGCTACACCTTC.

The chain combines TRBV6-2 or TRBV6-3 with TRBJ1-2; TRBD1 is a possible D gene (6 bases). The V end was cut by 6 bases, the J end by 4 bases, with 15 bases between. CDR1 is MNHEY and CDR2 is SVGEGT in the germline V gene. The CDR3 contains 14 residues. CDR3 in DNA: TGTGCCAGCAGGACGACAGGTCCTTTCTATGGCTACACCTTC. This sequence encodes CASRTTGPFYGYTF.

The rearrangement uses TRBV11-3 and TRBJ2-7; D ambiguous. The germline gives CDR1 SGHNT, CDR2 YENEEA. The CDR3 is 13 amino acids. V lost 3 bases, J lost 2 bases, and 8 bases lay in between. The CDR3 is CASSFINAYEQYF. As DNA, the CDR3 is TGTGCCAGCAGCTTCATCAATGCCTACGAGCAGTACTTC.